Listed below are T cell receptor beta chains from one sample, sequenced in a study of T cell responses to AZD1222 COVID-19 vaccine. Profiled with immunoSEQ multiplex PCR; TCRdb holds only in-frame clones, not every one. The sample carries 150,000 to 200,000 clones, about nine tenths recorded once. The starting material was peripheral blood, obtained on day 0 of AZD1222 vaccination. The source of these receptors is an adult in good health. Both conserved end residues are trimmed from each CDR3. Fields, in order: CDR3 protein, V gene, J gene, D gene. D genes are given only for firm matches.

ASSRGGYPGEKLF	TRBV27	TRBJ1-4	NA
ASRDTSVPGELF	TRBV2	TRBJ2-2	NA
ATSDPGQEYNEQF	TRBV24-1	TRBJ2-1	TRBD1
ASSFSRRGYTEAF	TRBV7-2	TRBJ1-1	NA
ASSQVVGNQPQH	TRBV4-3	TRBJ1-5	NA
AILAGVYQETQY	TRBV7-9	TRBJ2-5	TRBD2
ASSLAATDTQY	TRBV12-3/TRBV12-4	TRBJ2-3	NA
ASKFTGANVLT	TRBV5-1	TRBJ2-6	NA
ASSYHRGSGANVLT	TRBV6-5	TRBJ2-6	NA
ASSLLRDGYT	TRBV28	TRBJ1-2	NA
ASSSQGRGAEQY	TRBV4-2	TRBJ2-7	NA
SVGAYRGNKSSYNEQF	TRBV29-1	TRBJ2-1	TRBD1
ASSALPGANVLT	TRBV7-3	TRBJ2-6	NA
ASSVSGYEQY	TRBV2	TRBJ2-7	NA
ASSQADILNEKLF	TRBV3-1/TRBV3-2	TRBJ1-4	NA
ASLTSTEAF	TRBV6-5	TRBJ1-1	NA
ASSFNENYGYT	TRBV27	TRBJ1-2	NA